Each of the 21 T cell receptor beta chains below was sequenced from the same sample in a study of blood T cell repertoires in COVID-19. Method: immunoSEQ multiplex PCR; TCRdb's copy keeps in-frame clones and lacks some. The table lists tens of thousands of clones, roughly 89% of them singletons, with around 16% in the top ten. Sequenced input: peripheral blood. The receptors come from a woman aged 60-70 years with COVID-19, enrolled during active disease.

In DNA, the CDR3 is TGTGCCAGCACCGGGACAGGGACAACCATCACTGAAGCTTTCTTT. This codes for CASTGTGTTITEAFF. The J gene is TRBJ1-1, the V gene TRBV6-5, with 9 bases matching TRBD1. The CDR3 loop spans 15 amino acids. CDR1 and CDR2 from the germline V gene are MNHEY and SVGAGI. V was clipped by 7 bases and J by 4 bases; unmatched bases: 10.

The chain recombines TRBV6-2 or TRBV6-3 with TRBJ1-1, with TRBD1 matching over 7 bases. The trim removed 6 bases at V and 5 bases at J, leaving 3 bases unmatched. This CDR3 spans 12 amino acids. The germline V gene has CDR1 MNHEY and CDR2 SVGEGT. The DNA of the CDR3 is TGTGCCAGCAGCCAGGGGGTAACTGAAGCTTTCTTT. Encoded protein: CASSQGVTEAFF.

The CDR3 DNA follows: TGTGCCAGCACCGTAGCGGGGGGAGAATACAATGAGCAGTTCTTC. It codes for CASTVAGGEYNEQFF. The chain joins TRBV2 to TRBJ2-1; 10 bases map to TRBD2. Trimming took 7 bases from V and 4 from J; bases not matched to a gene: 7. Germline V gene data show CDR1 as SNHLY and CDR2 as FYNNEI. CDR3 size: 15 residues.

The V gene is TRBV10-3, the J gene TRBJ2-7; no reliable D call. The CDR3 runs 13 residues. The germline CDR1 and CDR2 sequences are ENHRY and SYGVKD. Trimming left V 4 bases short and J 0 bases short, with 7 bases between. The CDR3 DNA is TGTGCCATCAGTGCCCGGAGCTCCTACGAGCAGTACTTC. Translation: CAISARSSYEQYF.

The rearrangement joins TRBV6-2 or TRBV6-3 to TRBJ1-1; 8 nucleotides agree with TRBD1. There are 13 residues in the CDR3. The trim removed 6 bases at V and 3 bases at J, leaving 3 bases unmatched. Germline CDR1 MNHEY, CDR2 SVGEGT. The CDR3 DNA is TGTGCCAGCAGCCACAGGGGGGACACTGAAGCTTTCTTT. This encodes CASSHRGDTEAFF.

The V call is TRBV3-1 (or the pseudogene TRBV3-2), the J call TRBJ1-4; D may be TRBD1 (6 bases). From germline, CDR1 is LGHDT and CDR2 YNNKEL (reference sequence). This CDR3 spans 16 amino acids. V dropped 1 base and J dropped 7 bases, with 16 bases sitting between them. CDR3 region: CASSQADSLSPEKLFF. CDR3 in DNA: TGTGCCAGCAGCCAAGCGGACAGCTTATCCCCTGAAAAACTGTTTTTT.

The chain is built from TRBV3-1 (or the pseudogene TRBV3-2) and TRBJ1-1; 10 bases agree with TRBD1. The V and J ends lost 7 bases and 1 base, in that order; junction bases with no gene match: 3. The CDR3 covers 14 residues. Germline V lookup: CDR1 LGHDT, CDR2 YNNKEL (reference sequence). CDR3: CASTDRGRNTEAFF. The CDR3 DNA reads as TGTGCCAGCACGGACAGGGGGAGGAACACTGAAGCTTTCTTT.

The V call is TRBV7-8, the J call TRBJ1-2, with TRBD1 as a possible D gene (6 bases). CDR3 length: 15 amino acids. V gave up 4 bases and J gave up 0 bases, with 12 bases separating them. The germline CDR1 and CDR2 sequences are SGHVS and FQNEAQ. CDR3: CASSSWGHTNYGYTF. The CDR3 region has the DNA TGTGCCAGCAGCTCTTGGGGACACACTAACTATGGCTACACCTTC.

This clone was detected once. The rearrangement joins TRBV11-3 to TRBJ2-1; 8 nucleotides match TRBD2. The CDR3 totals 16 residues. Germline-derived CDR1 and CDR2 are SGHNT and YENEEA. V shed 5 bases and J 3 bases; nucleotides not matched to a gene: 9. For the CDR3, the DNA is TGTGCCAGCAGCCCCTCCGGGGGGGCGAACTACAATGAGCAGTTCTTC. It is translated as CASSPSGGANYNEQFF.

The chain combines TRBV30 with TRBJ1-4, with D perhaps TRBD1 (5 bases). V lost 4 bases and J 6 bases, leaving 9 bases between the germline ends. The CDR3 totals 12 residues. Germline CDR1 and CDR2: GTSNPN and SVGIG (reference sequence). CDR3 sequence: CAWMGGYEKLFF. In DNA, the CDR3 is TGTGCCTGGATGGGGGGATATGAAAAACTGTTTTTT. Variable domain in full (rest from reference TRBV30 and TRBJ1-4): SQTIHQWPATLVQPVGSPLSLECTVEGTSNPNLYWYRQAAGRGLQLLFYSVGIGQISSEVPQNLSASRPQDRQFILSSKKLLLSDSGFYLCAWMGGYEKLFFGSGTQLSVL.

The chain couples TRBV7-9 to TRBJ1-4; weak D call: TRBD1 (6 bases). The V end was cut by 6 bases, the J end by 7 bases, with 15 bases between. This CDR3 is 14 amino acids long. CDR1 and CDR2 from the germline V gene are SEHNR and FQNEAQ (reference sequence). CDR3 nucleotide sequence: TGTGCCAGCAGAGGTCTACAGGGTGCTGAAAAACTGTTTTTT. It is translated as CASRGLQGAEKLFF.

The genes are TRBV29-1 and TRBJ1-2; 7 nucleotides align to TRBD1. The V segment lost 3 bases and the J segment 1 base; nucleotides outside the gene matches: 8. The CDR3 loop spans 15 amino acids. Germline V lookup: CDR1 SQVTM, CDR2 ANQGSEA. This CDR3 reads CSVDIMTGINYGYTF. The CDR3 region has the DNA TGCAGCGTTGACATAATGACAGGGATTAACTATGGCTACACCTTC.

The V call is TRBV6-5, the J call TRBJ2-1; 9 bases align to TRBD1. With V trimmed by 6 bases and J by 9 bases, 12 bases remained unmatched. CDR3 length: 15 residues. Per the germline V gene, CDR1 is MNHEY and CDR2 is SVGAGI. The CDR3 protein is CASRNRGRDYGEQFF. CDR3 nucleotide sequence: TGTGCCAGCAGGAACAGGGGGCGAGATTACGGTGAGCAGTTCTTC.

The chain carries TRBV6-1 and TRBJ1-2; D remains ambiguous. V lost 8 bases to trimming and J lost 4 bases, with 17 bases between them. Germline CDR1 reads MNHNS; CDR2 reads SASEGT. The CDR3 covers 14 residues. Here the CDR3 DNA reads TGTGCCAGCCTCCAACCCCCAGGCACCTATGGCTACACCTTC. This sequence encodes CASLQPPGTYGYTF.

V gene TRBV7-8 combines with J gene TRBJ1-1; tentative D call: TRBD1 (5 bases). Germline assignment: CDR1 SGHVS and CDR2 FQNEAQ. The V end lost 1 base, the J end lost 2 bases, and 20 bases lay between the germline ends. The CDR3 loop spans 18 amino acids. For the CDR3, the DNA is TGTGCCAGCAGCTTAGGCTCTTTGGCAGGGTGGTTAAACACTGAAGCTTTCTTT. Its translation: CASSLGSLAGWLNTEAFF.

The chain employs TRBV18 and TRBJ2-2, with 8 bases aligning to TRBD1. The CDR3 covers 16 residues. Trimming took 2 bases from V and 1 from J; bases not matched to a gene: 3. Germline V lookup: CDR1 KGHSH, CDR2 LQKENI. As DNA, the CDR3 is TGTGCCAGCTCACCATTGGGGACAGGGAACACCGGGGAGCTGTTTTTT. It translates to CASSPLGTGNTGELFF.

The V and J genes are TRBV6-5 and TRBJ1-2, with 7 bases matching TRBD1. V shed 4 bases and J 5 bases; nucleotides not matched to a gene: 13. Germline CDR1 and CDR2: MNHEY and SVGAGI. This CDR3 is 16 amino acids long. The CDR3 protein is CASSLSGTADRYGYTF. The CDR3 DNA sequence: TGTGCCAGCAGTTTATCAGGGACAGCCGACCGATATGGCTACACCTTC.

The chain recombines TRBV7-8 with TRBJ1-3, with D hard to call. Deletions cut 0 bases from V and 0 bases from J, with 6 bases between. The CDR3 is 15 residues long. The germline V gene has CDR1 SGHVS and CDR2 FQNEAQ. Written as DNA, the CDR3 is TGTGCCAGCAGCTTAGCGTCCCTCTCTGGAAACACCATATATTTT. This gives the protein CASSLASLSGNTIYF.

This clone was recorded only once. The genes are TRBV29-1 and TRBJ1-3; D is perhaps TRBD1 (6 bases). Trimming pared 6 bases from V and 4 bases from J, leaving 10 bases between. The germline V gene has CDR1 SQVTM and CDR2 ANQGSEA. The CDR3 spans 12 residues. The chain's CDR3 is CSVGQIGNTIYF. CDR3 DNA sequence: TGCAGCGTCGGACAGATCGGAAACACCATATATTTT. Filled out from reference TRBV29-1 and TRBJ1-3, the complete variable domain reads SAVISQKPSRDICQRGTSLTIQCQVDSQVTMMFWYRQQPGQSLTLIATANQGSEATYESGFVIDKFPISRPNLTFSTLTVSNMSPEDSSIYLCSVGQIGNTIYFGEGSWLTVV.

The chain uses TRBV2 and TRBJ2-3, with TRBD2 matching 8 bases. J lost 0 bases, V lost 7 bases, and 6 bases had no gene match. CDR3 length: 15 amino acids. Per germline, CDR1 SNHLY and CDR2 FYNNEI. DNA of the CDR3: TGTGCCAGCATGAGAAGCGGGGGAAGCACAGATACGCAGTATTTT. This sequence encodes CASMRSGGSTDTQYF.

The genes are TRBV19 and TRBJ2-7; TRBD1 agrees at 9 bases. Germline values: CDR1 LNHDA, CDR2 SQIVND (reference sequence). V shed 3 bases and J 3 bases; nucleotides not matched to a gene: 9. There are 16 residues in the CDR3. CDR3 amino acids: CASSMIWGQGFYEQYF. As DNA, the CDR3 is TGTGCCAGTAGTATGATCTGGGGACAGGGATTCTACGAGCAGTACTTC.